The 10 T cell receptor beta chains below were found in one sample sequenced in a study of cytotoxic CD8 clonotypes in ibrutinib-treated CLL (dated by TCRdb to the early 2020s). The sample's time point, from its label and the paper: 12 months on ibrutinib. The method behind the library was the immunoSEQ multiplex PCR assay. In its TCRdb copy, this immuneACCESS table keeps in-frame sequences only and misses some clones. Where compared with another copy, unresolved V genes explain less than half of these, and the others have no known cause. For this sample the table gives 60,000 to 65,000 clones, of which around 60% were detected only once. Together, the top ten hold around 15% of the sample. The sample was PBMCs, taken after 12 months of ibrutinib treatment. Source of these receptors: a human donor with chronic lymphocytic leukemia.

The chain is built from TRBV4-2 and TRBJ2-1; 14 bases are a match to TRBD2. Germline V gene data show CDR1 as LGHNA and CDR2 as YNFKEQ. The ends lost 0 bases at V and 6 bases at J; junction bases unmatched: 4. The CDR3 totals 17 residues. This chain's CDR3 is CASSQDPGTSGGNEQFF. CDR3 nucleotides: TGTGCCAGCAGCCAAGACCCCGGGACTAGCGGGGGCAATGAGCAGTTCTTC.

The chain carries TRBV4-1 and TRBJ1-5, with D possibly being TRBD1 (6 bases). This CDR3 is built from 16 residues. Trimming left V 1 base short and J 1 base short, with 11 bases between. Germline V gene data show CDR1 as MGHRA and CDR2 as YSYEKL. CDR3: CASSQGGRVSNQPQHF. In nucleotides, the CDR3 is TGCGCCAGCAGCCAAGGGGGGCGGGTGAGCAATCAGCCCCAGCATTTT.

This clone was observed a few times. This chain joins TRBV10-2 and TRBJ2-1, with 11 nucleotides matching TRBD2. This CDR3 is 16 amino acids long. Trimming at V came to 6 bases and at J to 10 bases, leaving 14 bases not matched to a gene. Germline loops: CDR1 WSHSY, CDR2 SAAADI. CDR3: CASRKSFSGREGEQFF. In nucleotides, the CDR3 is TGCGCCAGCAGAAAGAGTTTTAGCGGGAGGGAGGGGGAGCAGTTCTTC.

The chain joins TRBV5-1 to TRBJ2-7; 11 bases map to TRBD2. Trimming removed 4 bases from V and 1 base from J; junction bases left unmatched: 10. The germline V gene encodes CDR1 SGHRS and CDR2 YFSETQ. This CDR3 has 17 residues. CDR3 DNA: TGCGCCAGCAGCCAAGGACTAGCGGGTTACGTATCCTACGAGCAGTACTTC. Translated, it gives CASSQGLAGYVSYEQYF.

The chain has TRBV6-5 and TRBJ1-5; the D is unclear. The V end lost 5 bases, the J end lost 4 bases, and 9 bases lay between the germline ends. CDR3 length: 13 amino acids. Per germline, CDR1 MNHEY and CDR2 SVGAGI. CDR3 protein: CASSEVGNQPQHF. The CDR3 bases are TGTGCCAGCAGTGAGGTGGGAAATCAGCCCCAGCATTTT.

The chain links TRBV5-6 to TRBJ2-5, with D possibly being TRBD1 (5 bases). Trimming removed 0 bases at V and 2 bases at J, with 8 bases between. This CDR3 comprises 14 residues. Germline lookup yields CDR1 SGHDT and CDR2 YYEEEE. The CDR3 sequence: CASSLGTGQETQYF. CDR3 bases: TGTGCCAGCAGCTTGGGTACAGGACAAGAGACCCAGTACTTC.

The chain links TRBV7-2 to TRBJ1-2; TRBD1 matches at 11 bases. The germline V gene has CDR1 SGHTA and CDR2 FQGNSA. Trimming at V came to 5 bases and at J to 4 bases, leaving 12 bases not matched to a gene. This CDR3 comprises 17 residues. The CDR3 loop is CASSHRDRGGSSYGYTF. CDR3 DNA sequence: TGTGCCAGCAGCCACCGGGACAGGGGGGGGAGCTCCTATGGCTACACCTTC.

The V call is TRBV6-1, the J call TRBJ1-2; 11 nucleotides match TRBD1. The V gene end was trimmed by 3 bases and the J gene end by 5 bases; junction bases not matched to a gene: 2. Germline CDR1 reads MNHNS; CDR2 reads SASEGT. The CDR3 has 14 amino acids. The CDR3 DNA reads as TGTGCCAGCAGTGACGGGACAGGGGGATATGGCTACACCTTC. Its protein product is CASSDGTGGYGYTF.

V is TRBV5-1 and J is TRBJ2-2; TRBD1 agrees at 7 bases. V gave up 4 bases and J gave up 6 bases; unmatched junction bases: 12. Germline V gene data show CDR1 as SGHRS and CDR2 as YFSETQ. The CDR3 has 16 residues. The CDR3 DNA reads as TGCGCCAGCAGCCAGATGACAGGGATTATCGCCGGGGAGCTGTTTTTT. This encodes CASSQMTGIIAGELFF.

The rearrangement joins TRBV5-1 to TRBJ2-1; the match to TRBD2 covers 8 bases. CDR3 length: 14 amino acids. Germline values: CDR1 SGHRS, CDR2 YFSETQ. V lost 8 bases, J lost 9 bases, and 13 bases stayed unmatched. The chain's CDR3 is CASFLGLARGEQFF. The DNA for the CDR3 is TGCGCCAGTTTTCTCGGACTAGCACGCGGTGAGCAGTTCTTC.